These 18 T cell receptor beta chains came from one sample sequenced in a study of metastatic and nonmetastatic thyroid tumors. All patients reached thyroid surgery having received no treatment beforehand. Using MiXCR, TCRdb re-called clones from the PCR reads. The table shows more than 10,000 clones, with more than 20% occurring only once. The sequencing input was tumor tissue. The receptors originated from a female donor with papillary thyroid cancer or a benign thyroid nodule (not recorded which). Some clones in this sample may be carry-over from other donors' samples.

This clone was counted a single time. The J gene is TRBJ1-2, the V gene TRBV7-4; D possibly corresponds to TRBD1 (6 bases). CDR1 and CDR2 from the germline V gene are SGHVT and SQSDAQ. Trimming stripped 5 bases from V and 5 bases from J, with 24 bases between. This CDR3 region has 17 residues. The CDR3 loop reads CASSRRRKWDTAYGYTF. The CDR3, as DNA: TGTGCCAGCAGCCGAAGGCGAAAATGGGACACGGCTTATGGCTACACCTTC.

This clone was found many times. Here the CDR3 reads CSASSYNEQFF. CDR3 DNA sequence: TGCAGTGCGAGCAGTTACAATGAGCAGTTCTTC. The chain is built from TRBV20-1 and TRBJ2-1; D gene ambiguous. V lost 6 bases, J lost 4 bases, and 7 bases lay in between. The CDR3 spans 11 residues. Germline CDR1 reads DFQATT; CDR2 reads SNEGSKA (reference sequence).

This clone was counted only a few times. The CDR3 here is CASSPRTGGGNEQFF. The DNA of the CDR3 is TGTGCCAGCAGCCCAAGGACAGGGGGCGGGAATGAGCAGTTCTTC. The rearrangement uses TRBV28 and TRBJ2-1, with 11 bases lining up with TRBD1. The germline V gene encodes CDR1 MDHEN and CDR2 SYDVKM. Trimming took 6 bases from V and 7 from J; bases not matched to a gene: 8. This CDR3 has 15 residues.

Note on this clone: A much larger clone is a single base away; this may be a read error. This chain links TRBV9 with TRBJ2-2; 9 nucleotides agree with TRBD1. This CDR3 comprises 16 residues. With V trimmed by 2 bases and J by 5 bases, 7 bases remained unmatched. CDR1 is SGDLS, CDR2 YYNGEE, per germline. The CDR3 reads CASSVTGTGLTGELFF. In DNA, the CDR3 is TGTGCCAGCAGCGTCACCGGGACAGGGTTGACCGGGGAGCTGTTTTTT.

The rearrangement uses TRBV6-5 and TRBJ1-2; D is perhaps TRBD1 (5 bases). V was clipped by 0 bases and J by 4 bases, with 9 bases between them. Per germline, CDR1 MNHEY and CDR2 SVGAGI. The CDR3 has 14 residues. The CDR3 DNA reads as TGTGCCAGCAGTTACTCGAGGGGTCTCTATGGCTACACCTTC. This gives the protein CASSYSRGLYGYTF.

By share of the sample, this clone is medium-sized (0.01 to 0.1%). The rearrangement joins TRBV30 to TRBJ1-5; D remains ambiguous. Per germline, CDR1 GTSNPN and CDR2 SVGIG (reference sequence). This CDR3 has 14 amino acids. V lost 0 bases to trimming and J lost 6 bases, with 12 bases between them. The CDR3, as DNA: TGTGCCTGGAGTGTGGGAATGGGAGGTCAGCCCCAGCATTTT. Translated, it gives CAWSVGMGGQPQHF.

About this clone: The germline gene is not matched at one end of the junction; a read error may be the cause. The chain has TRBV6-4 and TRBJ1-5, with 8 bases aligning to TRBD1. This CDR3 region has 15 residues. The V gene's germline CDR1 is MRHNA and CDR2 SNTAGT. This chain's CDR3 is CVSSEGRGPNQPQHF. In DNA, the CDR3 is TGTGTCAGCAGTGAGGGCAGGGGGCCCAATCAGCCACAGCATTTT.

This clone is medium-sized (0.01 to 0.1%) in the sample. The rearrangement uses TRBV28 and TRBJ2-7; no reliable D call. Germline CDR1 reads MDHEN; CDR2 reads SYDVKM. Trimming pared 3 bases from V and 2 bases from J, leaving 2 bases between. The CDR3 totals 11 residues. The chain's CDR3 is CASSFAYEQYF. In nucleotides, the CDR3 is TGTGCCAGCAGTTTTGCCTACGAGCAGTACTTC.

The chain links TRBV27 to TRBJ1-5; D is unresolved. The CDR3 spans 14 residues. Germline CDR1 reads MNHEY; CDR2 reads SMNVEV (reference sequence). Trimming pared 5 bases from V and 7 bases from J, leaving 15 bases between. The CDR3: CASSPLKNGQPQHF. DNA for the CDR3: TGTGCCAGCAGTCCCTTAAAAAACGGGCAGCCCCAGCATTTT.

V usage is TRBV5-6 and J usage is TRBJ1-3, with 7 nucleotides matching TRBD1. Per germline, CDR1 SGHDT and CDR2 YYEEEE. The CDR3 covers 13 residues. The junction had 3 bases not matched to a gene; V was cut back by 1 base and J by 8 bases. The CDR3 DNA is TGTGCCAGCAGCTTGCCAGGGGGTCACACCATATATTTT. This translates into CASSLPGGHTIYF.

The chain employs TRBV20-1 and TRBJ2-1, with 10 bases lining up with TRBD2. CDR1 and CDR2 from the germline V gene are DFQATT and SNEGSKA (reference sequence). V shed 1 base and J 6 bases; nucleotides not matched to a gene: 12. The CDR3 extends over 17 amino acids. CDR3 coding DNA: TGCAGTGCTAGAGCCACTCTAACTAGCGGGACCAGCAATGAGCAGTTCTTC. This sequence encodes CSARATLTSGTSNEQFF.

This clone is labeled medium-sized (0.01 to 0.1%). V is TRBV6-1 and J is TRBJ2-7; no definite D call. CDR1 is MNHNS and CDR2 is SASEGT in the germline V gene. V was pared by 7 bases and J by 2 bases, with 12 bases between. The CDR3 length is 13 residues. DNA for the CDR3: TGTGCCAGCATTGACATTGATACCTACGAGCAGTACTTC. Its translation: CASIDIDTYEQYF.

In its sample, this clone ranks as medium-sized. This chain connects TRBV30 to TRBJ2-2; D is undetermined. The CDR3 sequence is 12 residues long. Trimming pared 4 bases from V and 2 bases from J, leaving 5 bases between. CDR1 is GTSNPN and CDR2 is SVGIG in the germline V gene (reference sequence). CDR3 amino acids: CAWTVNTGELFF. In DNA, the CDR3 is TGTGCCTGGACAGTTAACACCGGGGAGCTGTTTTTT.

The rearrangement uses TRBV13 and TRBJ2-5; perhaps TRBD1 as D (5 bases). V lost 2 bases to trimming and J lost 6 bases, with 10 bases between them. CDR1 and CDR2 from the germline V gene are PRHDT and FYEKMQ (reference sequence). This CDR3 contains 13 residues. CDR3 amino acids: CASSLRQGQTQYF. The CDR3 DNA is TGTGCCAGCAGCTTACGGCAGGGCCAGACCCAGTACTTC.

DNA for the CDR3: TGCGCCAGCAGTGAGTCGATAGCGGGGTTGTCGGTCGAGCAGTACTTC. It translates to CASSESIAGLSVEQYF. This chain connects TRBV10-1 to TRBJ2-7, with 8 bases aligning to TRBD2. In germline, CDR1 is WNHNN, CDR2 SYGVQD (reference sequence). This CDR3 is built from 16 residues. Germline trimming cut 0 bases from V and 6 bases from J; bases unmatched to any gene: 10.

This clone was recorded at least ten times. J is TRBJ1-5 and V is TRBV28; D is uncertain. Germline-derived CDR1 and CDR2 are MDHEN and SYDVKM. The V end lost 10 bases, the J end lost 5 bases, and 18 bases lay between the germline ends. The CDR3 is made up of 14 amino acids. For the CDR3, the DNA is TGTGCCACCGAAAAAGGGAGTCGGGATCAGCCCCAGCATTTT. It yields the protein CATEKGSRDQPQHF.

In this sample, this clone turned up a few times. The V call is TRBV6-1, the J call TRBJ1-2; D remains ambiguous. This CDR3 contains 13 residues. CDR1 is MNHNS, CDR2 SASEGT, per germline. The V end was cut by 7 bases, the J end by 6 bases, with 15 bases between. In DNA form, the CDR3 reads TGTGCCAGCATCCCCGGTGGTTGGGATGGCTACACCTTC. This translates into CASIPGGWDGYTF.

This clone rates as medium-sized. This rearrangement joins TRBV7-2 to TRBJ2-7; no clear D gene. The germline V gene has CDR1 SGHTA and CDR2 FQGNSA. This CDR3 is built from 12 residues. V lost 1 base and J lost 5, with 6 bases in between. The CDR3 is CASSLGRHEQYF. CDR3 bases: TGTGCCAGCAGCTTAGGCCGACACGAGCAGTACTTC. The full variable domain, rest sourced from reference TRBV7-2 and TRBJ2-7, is GAGVSQSPSNKVTEKGKDVELRCDPISGHTALYWYRQSLGQGLEFLIYFQGNSAPDKSGLPSDRFSAERTGGSVSTLTIQRTQQEDSAVYLCASSLGRHEQYFGPGTRLTVT.